The 31 T cell receptor beta chains below come from one sample, sequenced in a study of blood T cell repertoires in COVID-19 (dated by TCRdb to the early 2020s). Receptors were amplified or captured by the immunoSEQ multiplex PCR assay. As stored in TCRdb, this immuneACCESS dataset retains in-frame rearrangements with V and J assigned. A fraction of the clones does not appear; measured against another copy, unresolved V genes explain less than half of the discrepancy, and the remainder lacks a known reason. This sample comprises more than 150,000 clones, around 87% of them detected only once. More than 2% of the sample comes from the top ten. The sequencing sample was made of PBMCs or T cells enriched from blood (not recorded which). These receptors all stem from a woman aged 30 to 39 who had recovered from COVID-19.

The chain employs TRBV7-9 and TRBJ1-1; tentative D call: TRBD1 (5 bases). Germline lookup yields CDR1 SEHNR and CDR2 FQNEAQ (reference sequence). Trimming stripped 0 bases from V and 6 bases from J, with 20 bases between. The CDR3 runs to 17 residues. CDR3 sequence (DNA): TGTGCCAGCAGCTTAGCGGGATATTCCGGGACTTCCGCTGAAGCTTTCTTT. Protein product: CASSLAGYSGTSAEAFF.

V gene TRBV13 combines with J gene TRBJ2-7; possible D gene TRBD2, 6 bases. The germline gives CDR1 PRHDT, CDR2 FYEKMQ (reference sequence). The CDR3 has 14 residues. Trimming left V 5 bases short and J 4 bases short, with 15 bases between. The CDR3 DNA is TGTGCCAGCAGCCCTACGGGACTCTTATACGAGCAGTACTTC. Translating gives CASSPTGLLYEQYF.

This chain connects TRBV7-9 to TRBJ1-5, with TRBD1 matching 9 bases. Trimming took 5 bases from V and 6 from J; bases not matched to a gene: 8. Germline values: CDR1 SEHNR, CDR2 FQNEAQ (reference sequence). The CDR3 loop spans 15 amino acids. The CDR3: CASSRGQGRIQPQHF. The CDR3 coding sequence is TGTGCCAGCAGCCGGGGACAGGGCCGAATTCAGCCCCAGCATTTT.

This clone was detected only a few times. This rearrangement joins TRBV19 to TRBJ2-5, with 8 bases that match TRBD2. Germline V gene sequence: CDR1 LNHDA, CDR2 SQIVND (reference sequence). The trim removed 3 bases at V and 4 bases at J, leaving 7 bases unmatched. The CDR3 totals 15 residues. CDR3 coding DNA: TGTGCCAGTAGTATTGGCGGGGGGAGGGGAGAGACCCAGTACTTC. Amino acid sequence: CASSIGGGRGETQYF.

This clone was detected only a few times. The chain recombines TRBV11-3 with TRBJ2-7; 8 positions agree with TRBD1. Trimming took 0 bases from V and 3 from J; bases not matched to a gene: 7. CDR3 length: 16 residues. Germline lookup yields CDR1 SGHNT and CDR2 YENEEA. The chain's CDR3 is CASSLDRTGGNYEQYF. The CDR3 region has the DNA TGTGCCAGCAGCTTAGATCGTACAGGGGGGAACTACGAGCAGTACTTC. Full variable domain (outside the CDR3, taken from reference TRBV11-3 and TRBJ2-7): EAGVVQSPRYKIIEKKQPVAFWCNPISGHNTLYWYLQNLGQGPELLIRYENEEAVDDSQLPKDRFSAERLKGVDSTLKIQPAELGDSAVYLCASSLDRTGGNYEQYFGPGTRLTVT.

The chain combines TRBV5-1 with TRBJ2-1, with 7 bases fitting TRBD1. The CDR3 is made up of 15 amino acids. The germline V gene has CDR1 SGHRS and CDR2 YFSETQ. The V and J ends lost 6 bases and 9 bases, in that order; junction bases with no gene match: 15. DNA of the CDR3: TGCGCCAGCACCGAGACAGGGTTAAATTTGGGTGAGCAGTTCTTC. It yields the protein CASTETGLNLGEQFF.

The V call is TRBV3-1 (or the pseudogene TRBV3-2), the J call TRBJ1-5; D is uncertain. The germline V gene encodes CDR1 LGHDT and CDR2 YNNKEL (reference sequence). Trimming removed 3 bases from V and 1 base from J, with 7 bases in between. The CDR3 consists of 14 residues. CDR3 amino acids: CASSQRGSNQPQHF. The CDR3 DNA reads as TGTGCCAGCAGCCAGCGAGGGAGCAATCAGCCCCAGCATTTT.

V gene TRBV15 combines with J gene TRBJ1-5; 7 bases are a match to TRBD1. The CDR3 totals 15 residues. Per the germline V gene, CDR1 is LNHNV and CDR2 is YYDKDF (reference sequence). After removal of 0 bases from V and 6 bases from J, the junction contained 5 bases not matched to a gene. CDR3 region: CATSRDATGSQPQHF. CDR3 DNA: TGTGCCACCAGCAGAGATGCGACAGGGAGTCAGCCCCAGCATTTT. Full variable domain (rest looked up from reference TRBV15 and TRBJ1-5): DAMVIQNPRYQVTQFGKPVTLSCSQTLNHNVMYWYQQKSSQAPKLLFHYYDKDFNNEADTPDNFQSRRPNTSFCFLDIRSPGLGDTAMYLCATSRDATGSQPQHFGDGTRLSIL.

The genes are TRBV15 and TRBJ1-1; D might be TRBD1 (5 bases). Between the trimmed V and J ends, which lost 0 bases and 7 bases, there was a span of 12 bases. Germline lookup yields CDR1 LNHNV and CDR2 YYDKDF (reference sequence). The CDR3 sequence is 14 residues long. CDR3 in DNA: TGTGCCACCAGCAGAGATCGGGGGGTCTATGAAGCTTTCTTT. This encodes CATSRDRGVYEAFF.

The chain employs TRBV30 and TRBJ1-2; TRBD1 aligns across 7 bases. The trim removed 5 bases at V and 8 bases at J, leaving 14 bases unmatched. CDR3 length equals 14 residues. Germline-derived CDR1 and CDR2 are GTSNPN and SVGIG (reference sequence). The CDR3: CAWGGRGRGRGYTF. The DNA for the CDR3 is TGTGCCTGGGGAGGAAGGGGGCGAGGGCGAGGCTACACCTTC. Variable domain in full (rest from reference TRBV30 and TRBJ1-2): SQTIHQWPATLVQPVGSPLSLECTVEGTSNPNLYWYRQAAGRGLQLLFYSVGIGQISSEVPQNLSASRPQDRQFILSSKKLLLSDSGFYLCAWGGRGRGRGYTFGSGTRLTVV.

On this clone: This sample includes further DNA sequences coding for the same CDR3. This chain uses TRBV2 with TRBJ1-1; TRBD1 aligns across 9 bases. CDR1 is SNHLY and CDR2 is FYNNEI in the germline V gene. The ends lost 7 bases at V and 4 bases at J; junction bases unmatched: 7. The CDR3 spans 14 residues. CDR3 protein: CASTRDREGTEAFF. As DNA, the CDR3 is TGTGCCAGCACGAGGGACAGGGAGGGCACTGAAGCTTTCTTT.

The chain is built from TRBV4-3 and TRBJ2-7; D is perhaps TRBD1 (6 bases). Looked up from germline, CDR1 is LGHNA and CDR2 is YSLEER. CDR3 length: 14 residues. Trimming stripped 1 base from V and 7 bases from J, with 14 bases between. The CDR3 DNA follows: TGCGCCAGCAGCCAAGGGACAGCTTTTGGGGAGCAGTACTTC. This encodes CASSQGTAFGEQYF.

This clone showed up just once. CDR3 residues: CASSVGVRELYGYTF. CDR3 sequence (DNA): TGTGCCAGCAGCGTAGGAGTGAGGGAGTTATATGGCTACACCTTC. This chain connects TRBV9 to TRBJ1-2; D remains unclear. Deletions cut 0 bases from V and 5 bases from J, with 14 bases between. The CDR3 runs to 15 residues. Per the germline V gene, CDR1 is SGDLS and CDR2 is YYNGEE. The full variable domain, completed using reference TRBV9 and TRBJ1-2, is DSGVTQTPKHLITATGQRVTLRCSPRSGDLSVYWYQQSLDQGLQFLIQYYNGEERAKGNILERFSAQQFPDLHSELNLSSLELGDSALYFCASSVGVRELYGYTFGSGTRLTVV.

This rearrangement joins TRBV11-2 to TRBJ1-4; no firm D call. V lost 1 base and J 16 bases, leaving 10 bases between the germline ends. CDR1 SGHAT and CDR2 FQNNGV come from the germline V gene. CDR3 length: 11 amino acids. The CDR3 bases are TGTGCCAGCAGCTTAGGGCAGACACCGTTTTTT. The encoded protein is CASSLGQTPFF. Drawing the rest from reference TRBV11-2 and TRBJ1-4, the complete variable domain is EAGVAQSPRYKIIEKRQSVAFWCNPISGHATLYWYQQILGQGPKLLIQFQNNGVVDDSQLPKDRFSAERLKGVDSTLKIQPAKLEDSAVYLCASSLGQTPFFGSGTQLSVL.

The CDR3 nucleotides read TGTGCCAGTAGTATTAGCGGGAGTGATGAGACCCAGTACTTC. This codes for CASSISGSDETQYF. The V and J genes are TRBV19 and TRBJ2-5; 9 nucleotides align to TRBD2. After removal of 3 bases from V and 5 bases from J, the junction contained 4 bases not matched to a gene. This CDR3 comprises 14 residues. CDR1 and CDR2 (germline): LNHDA, SQIVND (reference sequence).

This chain links TRBV4-3 with TRBJ1-2; D might be TRBD1 (6 bases). CDR1 and CDR2 from the germline V gene are LGHNA and YSLEER. V lost 0 bases and J 5 bases, leaving 16 bases between the germline ends. The CDR3 is 16 residues long. The CDR3 region has the DNA TGCGCCAGCAGCCAAGATAGGGGAGGGGGAGGATATGGCTACACCTTC. Encoded protein: CASSQDRGGGGYGYTF.

This clone was seen only once. The chain combines TRBV6-2 or TRBV6-3 with TRBJ2-6; D remains unclear. This CDR3 spans 15 amino acids. V shed 4 bases and J shed 0 bases, with 7 bases lying between them. Germline V gene data show CDR1 as MNHEY and CDR2 as SVGEGT. The CDR3 region is CASSSDNSGANVLTF. Written as DNA, the CDR3 is TGTGCCAGCAGTTCAGACAACTCTGGGGCCAACGTCCTGACTTTC.

The chain recombines TRBV29-1 with TRBJ1-3; TRBD1 aligns across 7 bases. The J segment lost 2 bases and the V segment lost 1 base, leaving 8 bases of the junction unmatched. CDR3 length: 16 residues. Germline lookup yields CDR1 SQVTM and CDR2 ANQGSEA. CDR3 sequence (DNA): TGCAGCGTTGAAGGGAGGCGTGGGACAGCTGGAAACACCATATATTTT. This translates into CSVEGRRGTAGNTIYF. The complete variable domain, with remaining parts taken from reference TRBV29-1 and TRBJ1-3, reads SAVISQKPSRDICQRGTSLTIQCQVDSQVTMMFWYRQQPGQSLTLIATANQGSEATYESGFVIDKFPISRPNLTFSTLTVSNMSPEDSSIYLCSVEGRRGTAGNTIYFGEGSWLTVV.

This chain uses TRBV24-1 with TRBJ1-6; D not certain. V shed 12 bases and J shed 3 bases, with 11 bases lying between them. Germline V gene data show CDR1 as KGHDR and CDR2 as SFDVKD. The CDR3 loop spans 13 amino acids. The CDR3, as DNA: TGTGCCGCCATGGGCCTCTATAATTCACCCCTCCACTTT. Translating gives CAAMGLYNSPLHF.

The chain is built from TRBV18 and TRBJ1-1; D is ambiguous. The ends were cut back, 2 bases at V and 8 bases at J, with 12 bases in the middle. Germline V gene lookup returns CDR1 KGHSH and CDR2 LQKENI. CDR3 length: 13 residues. This CDR3 reads CASSPGEDWEAFF. The CDR3 DNA reads as TGTGCCAGCTCACCAGGGGAGGATTGGGAAGCTTTCTTT.

The genes are TRBV5-5 and TRBJ1-5; 7 bases match TRBD1. The V segment lost 2 bases and the J segment 5 bases; nucleotides outside the gene matches: 4. This CDR3 is 14 amino acids long. The V gene's germline CDR1 is SGHKS and CDR2 YYEKEE (reference sequence). The CDR3 loop reads CASSLDRADQPQHF. DNA of the CDR3: TGTGCCAGCAGCTTAGACAGGGCGGATCAGCCCCAGCATTTT.

This clone was detected only once. The V call is TRBV27, the J call TRBJ1-1; D perhaps matches TRBD1 (5 bases). V lost 7 bases and J 1 base, leaving 13 bases between the germline ends. The CDR3 sequence is 14 residues long. Germline CDR1 MNHEY, CDR2 SMNVEV (reference sequence). CDR3 DNA sequence: TGTGCCAGCATCCCCCAGGGCCGGAACACTGAAGCTTTCTTT. It translates to CASIPQGRNTEAFF.

The V gene is TRBV6-6, the J gene TRBJ1-1; TRBD1 matches 7 bases. The CDR3 consists of 13 residues. The germline V gene has CDR1 MNHNY and CDR2 SVGAGI (reference sequence). The V segment lost 6 bases and the J segment 7 bases; nucleotides outside the gene matches: 8. CDR3 in DNA: TGTGCCAGCAGACCTACAGGGGTAAATGAAGCTTTCTTT. Translated, it gives CASRPTGVNEAFF.

This clone was seen only once. The chain combines TRBV12-2 with TRBJ1-2; no DNA check was done on the table's D call, TRBD1. TRBV12-2 is flagged as a pseudogene. The CDR3 covers 14 residues. The CDR3 reads CASRLGRRCYGYTF. The CDR3 region has the DNA TGTGCAAGTCGCTTAGGCAGAAGATGTTATGGCTACACCTTC.

The CDR3 nucleotides read TGTGCCAGCAGTCCACCGGGGGTGCGCTACAATGAGCAGTTCTTC. Protein sequence: CASSPPGVRYNEQFF. The J gene is TRBJ2-1, the V gene TRBV6-6; weak D call: TRBD2 (6 bases). V gave up 5 bases and J gave up 3 bases, with 14 bases separating them. The V gene's germline CDR1 is MNHNY and CDR2 SVGAGI (reference sequence). The CDR3 spans 15 residues.

The CDR3 here is CASNTDRGGEKLFF. CDR3 nucleotide sequence: TGTGCCAGCAACACGGACAGGGGGGGTGAAAAACTGTTTTTT. The chain couples TRBV2 to TRBJ1-4; 10 nucleotides match TRBD1. With V trimmed by 7 bases and J by 7 bases, 6 bases remained unmatched. The CDR3 sequence is 14 residues long. The germline V gene encodes CDR1 SNHLY and CDR2 FYNNEI.

The CDR3 here is CASSFGSSYEQYF. The CDR3 coding sequence is TGCGCCAGCTCCTTCGGGTCATCCTACGAGCAGTACTTC. The rearrangement uses TRBV5-1 and TRBJ2-7; D uncertain. Per the germline V gene, CDR1 is SGHRS and CDR2 is YFSETQ. The germline V and J ends were trimmed by 7 bases and 1 base, with 12 bases remaining between them. The length of the CDR3 is 13 residues.

The CDR3 nucleotides are TGTGCCAGCAGCCGCGAGTGGGGGAGGGTTAACGGGGAGCTGTTTTTT. It codes for CASSREWGRVNGELFF. The chain links TRBV27 to TRBJ2-2; 7 bases align to TRBD2. Germline CDR1 is MNHEY and CDR2 is SMNVEV (reference sequence). V dropped 6 bases and J dropped 7; count of bases not matched to a gene: 14. The CDR3 is 16 amino acids.

The genes are TRBV6-1 and TRBJ2-3; D not certain. Trimming shortened V by 0 bases and J by 0 bases, and 10 bases separated the two germline ends. The length of the CDR3 is 16 residues. Germline V gene sequence: CDR1 MNHNS, CDR2 SASEGT. CDR3 DNA: TGTGCCAGCAGTGAAGCACGCACATCTAGCACAGATACGCAGTATTTT. It yields the protein CASSEARTSSTDTQYF.

The V gene is TRBV27, the J gene TRBJ2-5; possible D gene TRBD2, 6 bases. This CDR3 spans 14 amino acids. The germline gives CDR1 MNHEY, CDR2 SMNVEV (reference sequence). V was shortened by 5 bases and J by 3 bases, with 13 bases between the two germline ends. CDR3 DNA sequence: TGTGCCAGCAGTACCGCGGGACGGGAAGAGACCCAGTACTTC. This gives the protein CASSTAGREETQYF.

The chain has TRBV30 and TRBJ1-2; the match to TRBD1 covers 7 bases. The length of the CDR3 is 15 residues. Unmatched junction bases numbered 8, after V lost 2 bases and J lost 2 bases. Germline V lookup: CDR1 GTSNPN, CDR2 SVGIG (reference sequence). This CDR3 is CAWSREGAENYGYTF. Here the CDR3 DNA reads TGTGCCTGGAGTCGAGAGGGGGCGGAGAACTATGGCTACACCTTC.